Below are 10 T cell receptor beta chains sequenced from a single sample in a study of T cell responses to AZD1222 COVID-19 vaccine. Clones were sequenced by immunoSEQ multiplex PCR, and TCRdb holds only the in-frame ones, with some missing. Of 150,000 or so clones listed, 89% were seen once; the top ten hold 5% to 7.5%. Sequencing used peripheral blood, obtained on day 0 of AZD1222 vaccination. These receptors came from an adult in good health.

This clone was seen just once. CDR3 coding DNA: TGTGCCAGTAGAGACGTGGGGGCCTCTGAAGCTTTCTTT. It specifies CASRDVGASEAFF. The chain couples TRBV19 to TRBJ1-1; tentatively, D is TRBD1 (6 bases). The germline CDR1 and CDR2 sequences are LNHDA and SQIVND (reference sequence). There are 13 residues in the CDR3. V dropped 6 bases and J dropped 6 bases, with 14 bases sitting between them.

The chain carries TRBV6-5 and TRBJ1-3, with D possibly TRBD1 on 6 matching bases. The germline CDR1 and CDR2 sequences are MNHEY and SVGAGI. Between the trimmed V and J ends, which lost 4 bases and 9 bases, there was a span of 19 bases. The CDR3 has 15 residues. Written as DNA, the CDR3 is TGTGCCAGCAGTTTACCAACGGGTCGGGGGGCCACCATATATTTT. This gives the protein CASSLPTGRGATIYF.

The gene calls are TRBV6-1 and TRBJ1-3; D remains ambiguous. Germline V gene sequence: CDR1 MNHNS, CDR2 SASEGT. V was cut by 0 bases and J by 0 bases, with 6 bases left in between. This CDR3 comprises 15 residues. The CDR3 spells CASSEAILSGNTIYF. The CDR3 nucleotides are TGTGCCAGCAGTGAAGCGATCCTCTCTGGAAACACCATATATTTT.

The genes are TRBV2 and TRBJ2-5; possible D gene TRBD2, 6 bases. The CDR3 covers 13 residues. From germline, CDR1 is SNHLY and CDR2 FYNNEI. The V end lost 6 bases, the J end lost 5 bases, and 13 bases lay between the germline ends. The CDR3: CASSDLGGETQYF. DNA for the CDR3: TGTGCCAGCAGCGATTTGGGGGGTGAGACCCAGTACTTC.

The chain has TRBV7-9 and TRBJ1-4; D is possibly TRBD1 (5 bases). V lost 1 base and J 11 bases, leaving 11 bases between the germline ends. Germline V gene data show CDR1 as SEHNR and CDR2 as FQNEAQ (reference sequence). This CDR3 is built from 13 residues. The CDR3 loop is CASSLGGGGKLFF. As DNA, the CDR3 is TGTGCCAGCAGCTTAGGGGGCGGTGGTAAACTGTTTTTT. The full variable domain, its missing parts supplied by reference TRBV7-9 and TRBJ1-4, is DTGVSQNPRHKITKRGQNVTFRCDPISEHNRLYWYRQTLGQGPEFLTYFQNEAQLEKSRLLSDRFSAERPKGSFSTLEIQRTEQGDSAMYLCASSLGGGGKLFFGSGTQLSVL.

This clone was seen a handful of times. The V and J genes are TRBV11-1 and TRBJ2-5; D is tentatively TRBD1 or TRBD2 (6 bases each). This CDR3 contains 16 residues. Germline CDR1 SGHAT, CDR2 FQDESV (reference sequence). V dropped 3 bases and J dropped 2 bases, with 16 bases sitting between them. In DNA form, the CDR3 reads TGTGCCAGCAGCTTCACAGGGACTCAGATTCAAGAGACCCAGTACTTC. This codes for CASSFTGTQIQETQYF.

The chain joins TRBV2 to TRBJ2-2, with D possibly TRBD2 on 7 matching bases. Trimming took 10 bases from V and 4 from J, leaving 19 bases between them. CDR1 is SNHLY, CDR2 FYNNEI, per germline. CDR3 length equals 15 residues. The CDR3 loop is CATLGGGPSTGELFF. The CDR3 region has the DNA TGTGCCACCCTTGGGGGGGGGCCGAGCACCGGGGAGCTGTTTTTT.

The rearrangement uses TRBV6-1 and TRBJ1-2; the match to TRBD1 covers 7 bases. Germline V CDR1 and CDR2: MNHNS, SASEGT. The CDR3 has 14 amino acids. V gave up 3 bases and J gave up 4 bases; unmatched junction bases: 5. CDR3 sequence: CASSDWTGTYGYTF. DNA for the CDR3: TGTGCCAGCAGTGATTGGACAGGAACCTATGGCTACACCTTC.

This chain links TRBV6-2 or TRBV6-3 with TRBJ1-1, with TRBD1 as a possible D gene (5 bases). This CDR3 contains 14 residues. The V gene's germline CDR1 is MNHEY and CDR2 SVGEGT. Trimming removed 0 bases at V and 1 base at J, with 6 bases between. The CDR3 here is CASSYSGTNTEAFF. DNA of the CDR3: TGTGCCAGCAGTTACTCAGGGACGAACACTGAAGCTTTCTTT.

The chain carries TRBV2 and TRBJ1-2; no clear D. Deletions cut 7 bases from V and 5 bases from J, with 11 bases between. There are 12 residues in the CDR3. CDR1 and CDR2 (germline): SNHLY, FYNNEI. CDR3 sequence reads: CASNPDDYGYTF. The CDR3 DNA sequence: TGTGCCAGCAATCCTGACGATTATGGCTACACCTTC.